This TCR beta chain was obtained from a study of blood T cell repertoires in COVID-19. Whole-study context: Both acute and convalescent COVID-19 samples were obtained from the United States, Italy and Spain. T cells, B-cell-depleted T cells, or PBMCs supplied cDNA or gDNA.

Original processing notes: How many nucleated cells were present was estimated from reference gene primer amplification. Some clones are missing from TCRdb's copy, which holds only in-frame ones; the method was immunoSEQ multiplex PCR. The DNA was the basis for D and trimming; V, J and clone size are from that table. This sample yields about 95,000 clones, of which roughly 80% are seen a single time; approximately 24% belongs to the top ten. The CDR3 has 16 amino acids. With V trimmed by 0 bases and J by 2 bases, 7 bases remained unmatched. In germline, CDR1 is SGDLS, CDR2 YYNGEE. This TCR derives from a human donor in a cohort sampled during active COVID-19. The sequenced sample consisted of peripheral blood. The chain uses TRBV9 and TRBJ2-5, with 7 bases lining up with TRBD2. CDR3 loop: CASSVGPSGPQETQYF. CDR3 coding DNA: TGTGCCAGCAGCGTAGGCCCTAGCGGCCCACAAGAGACCCAGTACTTC.